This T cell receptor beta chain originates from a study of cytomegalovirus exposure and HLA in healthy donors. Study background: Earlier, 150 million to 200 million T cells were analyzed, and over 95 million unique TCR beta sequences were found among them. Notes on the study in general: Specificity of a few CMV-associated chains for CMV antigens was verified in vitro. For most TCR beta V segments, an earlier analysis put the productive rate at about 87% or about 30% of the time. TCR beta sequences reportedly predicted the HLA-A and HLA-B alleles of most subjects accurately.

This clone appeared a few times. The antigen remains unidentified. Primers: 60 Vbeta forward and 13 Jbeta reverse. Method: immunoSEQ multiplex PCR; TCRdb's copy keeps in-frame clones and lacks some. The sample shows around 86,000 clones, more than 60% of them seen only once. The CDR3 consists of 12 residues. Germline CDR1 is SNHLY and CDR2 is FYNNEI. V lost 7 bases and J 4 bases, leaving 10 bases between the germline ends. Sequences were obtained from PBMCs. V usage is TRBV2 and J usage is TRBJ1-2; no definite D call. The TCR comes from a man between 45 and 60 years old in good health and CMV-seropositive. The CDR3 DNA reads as TGTGCCAGCACCGAGGGCCTCTATGGCTACACCTTC. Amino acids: CASTEGLYGYTF.